This is a list of T cell receptor beta chains from one sample in a study of OX40 agonist ivuxolimab in advanced cancers. Sequencing was performed with immunoSEQ multiplex PCR; in TCRdb, only in-frame clones are kept and a portion is missing. Of roughly 90,000 clones detected, 91% appear once; the ten largest clones hold approximately 8.4%. The sequencing used CD4+ or CD8+ T cells sorted from blood, collected in a trial of the OX40 agonist ivuxolimab. Every receptor here comes from an adult with an advanced solid tumor such as melanoma, head and neck, liver or kidney cancer. Each CDR3 is given with its conserved first and last residue. The order of the fields is CDR3 protein, CDR3 DNA, J gene, V gene, D gene, clone size. D genes are given only for firm matches. Only part of the rows carry a size: once, few, many, or a class if the clone is expanded.

CASSQVKGQGARGEQFF,TGTGCCAGCAGCCAAGTAAAAGGACAGGGGGCGCGCGGTGAGCAGTTCTTC,TRBJ2-1,TRBV14,TRBD1,.
CATRGQGSDTQYF,TGTGCCACCAGGGGGCAAGGTTCAGATACGCAGTATTTT,TRBJ2-3,TRBV28,TRBD1,.
CASSLARSLAGVAETQYF,TGTGCCAGCAGCTTAGCGCGGTCTCTAGCGGGAGTAGCAGAGACCCAGTACTTC,TRBJ2-5,TRBV7-8,TRBD2,.
CASSKLTRNEQFF,TGTGCCAGCAGCAAACTCACTCGCAATGAGCAGTTCTTC,TRBJ2-1,TRBV21-1,.,.
CASSPFGGNTEAFF,TGTGCCAGCAGCCCTTTCGGGGGGAACACTGAAGCTTTCTTT,TRBJ1-1,TRBV6-1,.,.
CASSERAYEQFF,TGCGCCAGCAGTGAGAGGGCCTATGAGCAGTTCTTC,TRBJ2-1,TRBV10-2,.,.
CASSLPISGRSYNEQFF,TGTGCCAGCAGCTTGCCTATTAGCGGGAGGTCCTACAATGAGCAGTTCTTC,TRBJ2-1,TRBV7-2,TRBD2,.
CASSSAGHSWHF,TGTGCCAGCAGCTCGGCGGGTCATTCATGGCATTTT,TRBJ1-3,TRBV7-9,.,few
CASSSAGGPYEQYF,TGTGCCAGCAGTTCGGCTGGGGGGCCTTACGAGCAGTACTTC,TRBJ2-7,TRBV28,.,.
CAIRPGTGEGTEAFF,TGTGCCATCAGACCCGGGACAGGGGAAGGGACTGAAGCTTTCTTT,TRBJ1-1,TRBV10-3,TRBD1,.
CASSAGLAGGGETQYF,TGTGCCAGCAGCGCGGGACTAGCGGGAGGAGGAGAGACCCAGTACTTC,TRBJ2-5,TRBV9,TRBD2,.
CASSLWSTSWTNEQFF,TGTGCCAGCAGCTTATGGTCGACTAGCTGGACGAATGAGCAGTTCTTC,TRBJ2-1,TRBV7-3,TRBD2,.
CASSPGRVNSPLHF,TGTGCCAGCAGCCCGGGACGGGTAAATTCACCCCTCCACTTT,TRBJ1-6,TRBV11-2,.,.
CASSYSRASNGYTF,TGTGCCAGCAGTTACTCCCGGGCCTCTAATGGCTACACCTTC,TRBJ1-2,TRBV6-5,.,.
CSGFNEKLFF,TGCAGTGGCTTTAATGAAAAACTGTTTTTT,TRBJ1-4,TRBV20-1,.,once
CASSLAGTGVGEQYF,TGTGCCAGCAGCTTAGCCGGGACAGGGGTAGGCGAGCAGTACTTC,TRBJ2-7,TRBV7-9,TRBD1,.
CASSSADRGEAFF,TGTGCCAGCAGCTCCGCCGACAGGGGGGAGGCTTTCTTT,TRBJ1-1,TRBV11-3,TRBD1,.
CASTRQGSYEQYF,TGTGCCAGCACCCGACAGGGATCCTACGAGCAGTACTTC,TRBJ2-7,TRBV11-2,TRBD1,.
CASSLKPSGVQVNTQYF,TGTGCCAGCAGCTTAAAGCCTAGCGGGGTGCAAGTCAATACGCAGTATTTT,TRBJ2-3,TRBV11-2,TRBD2,.
CASSPEGLPYEQYF,TGTGCCAGCAGCCCGGAGGGACTGCCCTACGAGCAGTACTTC,TRBJ2-7,TRBV4-2,.,.
CAIRSGEIYEQYF,TGTGCCATCCGATCAGGGGAGATTTACGAGCAGTACTTC,TRBJ2-7,TRBV6-6,.,.
CASSRGLAGADTQYF,TGCGCCAGCAGCCGAGGACTAGCGGGAGCAGATACGCAGTATTTT,TRBJ2-3,TRBV4-1,TRBD2,.
CASSAGTSGYEQFF,TGTGCCAGCAGCGCAGGGACTAGCGGTTATGAGCAGTTCTTC,TRBJ2-1,TRBV9,TRBD2,.
CASSLGDTLLADEQYF,TGTGCCAGCAGCCTAGGGGACACCCTTCTCGCGGACGAGCAGTACTTC,TRBJ2-7,TRBV11-3,.,.
CASSLDPGGSYEQYF,TGTGCCAGCAGCTTGGATCCCGGTGGCTCCTACGAGCAGTACTTC,TRBJ2-7,TRBV5-4,.,.
CASSDPGGGRDYGYTF,TGTGCCAGCAGTGACCCCGGTGGAGGCAGGGACTATGGCTACACCTTC,TRBJ1-2,TRBV28,.,.
CASSSTFEYEAFF,TGCGCCAGCAGCTCAACTTTCGAGTACGAGGCTTTCTTT,TRBJ1-1,TRBV5-1,.,.
CASSLFGVLRTEAFF,TGTGCCAGCAGTTTATTTGGGGTTCTTAGGACTGAAGCTTTCTTT,TRBJ1-1,TRBV28,.,.
CASSLGGGGTEAFF,TGTGCCAGCAGTTTAGGGGGGGGCGGCACTGAAGCTTTCTTT,TRBJ1-1,TRBV27,.,.
CAWSVLLATDTQYF,TGTGCCTGGAGTGTACTCCTAGCAACAGATACGCAGTATTTT,TRBJ2-3,TRBV30,.,.
CASSLGGIYEQYF,TGTGCCAGCAGTTTAGGGGGAATCTACGAGCAGTACTTC,TRBJ2-7,TRBV27,.,once
CASSPGQRVGEQYF,TGTGCCAGCTCACCAGGACAGCGGGTTGGAGAGCAGTACTTC,TRBJ2-7,TRBV18,.,.
CASSADSSTGELFF,TGTGCCAGCAGCGCCGACAGTTCCACCGGGGAGCTGTTTTTT,TRBJ2-2,TRBV11-3,.,.
CASSKGSSGRTDTQYF,TGTGCCAGCAGCAAAGGGTCTAGCGGGAGAACAGATACGCAGTATTTT,TRBJ2-3,TRBV21-1,.,.
CASSRDRAYEQYF,TGTGCCAGCAGCCGGGACAGGGCCTACGAGCAGTACTTC,TRBJ2-7,TRBV5-8,TRBD1,.
CASSGQGAGYEQYF,TGTGCCAGCAGTGGGCAGGGGGCGGGATACGAGCAGTACTTC,TRBJ2-7,TRBV27,TRBD1,.
CASSGLQEYEQYF,TGTGCCAGCTCGGGACTCCAGGAGTACGAGCAGTACTTC,TRBJ2-7,TRBV6-5,.,.
CASSLAVYDNTDTQYF,TGTGCCAGCAGCTTAGCGGTATACGACAACACAGATACGCAGTATTTT,TRBJ2-3,TRBV11-3,.,.
CASSPRGESTEAFF,TGTGCCAGCAGCCCTCGGGGGGAGAGCACTGAAGCTTTCTTT,TRBJ1-1,TRBV11-3,.,.
CASSSHWGEGYEQYF,TGTGCCAGCAGCAGTCATTGGGGGGAGGGGTACGAGCAGTACTTC,TRBJ2-7,TRBV28,TRBD2,once
CASSPRRTQETQYF,TGTGCCAGCAGTCCCCGACGTACCCAAGAGACCCAGTACTTC,TRBJ2-5,TRBV6-5,.,.
CASSYTGQGAYEQYF,TGTGCCAGCAGTTATACGGGACAGGGGGCCTACGAGCAGTACTTC,TRBJ2-7,TRBV6-6,TRBD1,.
CASRQGTAGEKLFF,TGTGCCAGCAGACAAGGGACAGCAGGTGAAAAACTGTTTTTT,TRBJ1-4,TRBV27,TRBD1,.